What follows are 8 T cell receptor beta chains derived from one specimen sequenced in a study of graft-versus-host responses after intestinal transplantation. Sequenced by immunoSEQ multiplex PCR; TCRdb stores in-frame clones only, minus some. The data contain some 14,000 clones, roughly two thirds of them singletons. Lymphocytes (intraepithelial and lamina propria) were released by processing the graft tissue. Sequenced here: ileum tissue, sampled around 94 weeks after intestinal transplantation. All receptors derive from a human patient who received an intestinal transplant, so some T cells may come from the graft donor.

This clone was found a few times. The rearrangement links TRBV9 to TRBJ1-4; 8 bases agree with TRBD1. The CDR3 has 14 amino acids. Per germline, CDR1 SGDLS and CDR2 YYNGEE. Trimming took 3 bases from V and 7 from J; bases not matched to a gene: 5. CDR3 protein: CASSAGGAGEKLFF. CDR3 DNA: TGTGCCAGCAGCGCAGGGGGCGCGGGTGAAAAACTGTTTTTT.

This clone occurred a few times. V usage is TRBV6-5 and J usage is TRBJ1-1; D possibly corresponds to TRBD1 (5 bases). This CDR3 comprises 14 residues. Trimming shortened V by 0 bases and J by 5 bases, and 10 bases separated the two germline ends. CDR1 and CDR2 (germline): MNHEY, SVGAGI. Here the CDR3 reads CASSYSGRETEAFF. In DNA, the CDR3 is TGTGCCAGCAGTTACTCGGGCAGGGAAACTGAAGCTTTCTTT.

V and J are TRBV5-8 and TRBJ1-1; tentative D call: TRBD1 (6 bases). V lost 0 bases and J 5 bases, leaving 8 bases between the germline ends. CDR3 length equals 13 residues. CDR1 is SGHTS, CDR2 YDEGEE, per germline. The CDR3 DNA reads as TGTGCCAGCAGCTTGGATCAGGGGACTGAAGCTTTCTTT. Its protein product is CASSLDQGTEAFF.

The rearrangement joins TRBV4-3 to TRBJ2-3; 7 bases agree with TRBD2. The J segment lost 2 bases and the V segment lost 0 bases, leaving 8 bases of the junction unmatched. CDR1 and CDR2 (germline): LGHNA, YSLEER. There are 17 residues in the CDR3. The CDR3: CASSQDGGTYPTDTQYF. In nucleotides, the CDR3 is TGCGCCAGCAGCCAAGACGGGGGGACTTATCCCACAGATACGCAGTATTTT.

The chain couples TRBV7-2 to TRBJ1-2; possibly TRBD1 for D (5 bases). This CDR3 has 13 residues. Germline values: CDR1 SGHTA, CDR2 FQGNSA. V was shortened by 5 bases and J by 5 bases, with 12 bases between the two germline ends. CDR3 amino acids: CASSRDSFYGYTF. The CDR3 DNA reads as TGTGCCAGCAGCCGGGACTCCTTTTATGGCTACACCTTC.

The chain couples TRBV2 to TRBJ2-7, with 10 bases identical to TRBD2. Germline loops: CDR1 SNHLY, CDR2 FYNNEI. There are 13 residues in the CDR3. The junction had 3 bases not matched to a gene; V was cut back by 6 bases and J by 4 bases. This CDR3 reads CASRSGGAYEQYF. The CDR3 coding sequence is TGTGCCAGCAGGAGCGGGGGGGCTTACGAGCAGTACTTC. The full variable domain, completed using reference TRBV2 and TRBJ2-7, is EPEVTQTPSHQVTQMGQEVILRCVPISNHLYFYWYRQILGQKVEFLVSFYNNEISEKSEIFDDQFSVERPDGSNFTLKIRSTKLEDSAMYFCASRSGGAYEQYFGPGTRLTVT.

The gene calls are TRBV9 and TRBJ2-7, with D possibly matching TRBD1 (6 bases). Germline CDR1 is SGDLS and CDR2 is YYNGEE. This CDR3 contains 10 residues. The V gene lost 9 bases and the J gene lost 6 bases, with 10 bases spanning the gap. The CDR3 is CAITGSEQYF. The CDR3 region has the DNA TGTGCCATTACAGGGTCCGAGCAGTACTTC.

The chain has TRBV2 and TRBJ1-2, with 10 bases aligning to TRBD1. Trimming took 5 bases from V and 3 from J; bases not matched to a gene: 9. Germline loops: CDR1 SNHLY, CDR2 FYNNEI. The CDR3 is made up of 16 amino acids. DNA for the CDR3: TGTGCCAGCAGTCCGGGGACGGGGACAGGGGACTATGGCTACACCTTC. The encoded protein is CASSPGTGTGDYGYTF.